This TCR beta chain originates from a study of blood T cell repertoires in COVID-19. Background on the study: The United States, Italy and Spain supplied acute and convalescent COVID-19 samples. Nucleic acid was either cDNA or gDNA, and it came from T cells, B-cell-depleted T cells, or PBMCs.

In the original workflow: The assay estimated nucleated cells by amplifying reference gene primers. TCRdb keeps only in-frame clones here, not all; method: immunoSEQ multiplex PCR. The V and J calls and clone size were taken over from that table, and D and trimming were inferred from the DNA. The sample includes a few hundred thousand clones, more than 80% seen only once; the top ten take roughly 6.3%. V shed 10 bases and J 5 bases; nucleotides not matched to a gene: 10. Germline V lookup: CDR1 LNHDA, CDR2 SQIVND (reference sequence). CDR3 length: 14 amino acids. This TCR derives from a woman in her 50s with COVID-19, enrolled during active disease. This sequence joins TRBV19 and TRBJ2-5, with TRBD1 identical over 10 bases. The sample taken for sequencing was peripheral blood. CDR3 amino acids: CATRDRGVGETQYF. The CDR3 region has the DNA TGTGCCACCCGGGACAGGGGCGTGGGGGAGACCCAGTACTTC.